This TCR beta chain came from a study of blood T cells in healthy people across ages. General study results and limits: Because sorting was not performed, PBMCs prevented conclusive naive versus antigen-experienced comparison.

Alongside a J-beta primer mix, a sample-barcoded 5' primer served in a second PCR lasting about 7 to 11 cycles. TCRdb re-called the 5' RACE reads through MiXCR, storing one row per CDR3 protein. The table includes some 1.8 million distinct CDR3 sequences, 39% detected once. Concerning this clonotype: Its specificity is not known.

The germline V gene encodes CDR1 LGHNA and CDR2 YSLEER. This CDR3 is built from 15 residues. The V gene end was trimmed by 0 bases and the J gene end by 7 bases; junction bases not matched to a gene: 8. This TCR was sampled from a human donor in good health. The rearrangement links TRBV4-3 to TRBJ2-7; 8 bases are shared with TRBD1. Sample: blood. CDR3 residues: CASSQDFGRGREQYF. The CDR3, as DNA: TGCGCCAGCAGCCAAGATTTCGGCAGGGGGCGAGAGCAGTACTTC.